The entry that follows covers one T cell receptor (beta chain) sequence. Then a second PCR, running about 6 to 11 cycles, was carried out with a sample-barcoded 5' primer and a J-beta primer mix. TCRdb ran MiXCR on the 5' RACE reads and lists one entry per CDR3 protein. Among about 1.6 million distinct CDR3 sequences, about 31% were seen once, and the ten largest hold about 11%. CDR1 is MNHEY and CDR2 is SVGAGI in the germline V gene. V shed 6 bases and J shed 2 bases, with 13 bases lying between them. The CDR3 loop spans 14 amino acids. The data originate from a study of blood T cells in healthy people across ages.

The source is a woman in her twenties or thirties in good health. Sequenced: blood. The genes are TRBV6-5 and TRBJ2-5, with D perhaps TRBD2 (5 bases). CDR3 protein: CASRKARDQETQYF. Here the CDR3 DNA reads TGTGCCAGCAGAAAAGCCCGGGATCAAGAGACCCAGTACTTC.